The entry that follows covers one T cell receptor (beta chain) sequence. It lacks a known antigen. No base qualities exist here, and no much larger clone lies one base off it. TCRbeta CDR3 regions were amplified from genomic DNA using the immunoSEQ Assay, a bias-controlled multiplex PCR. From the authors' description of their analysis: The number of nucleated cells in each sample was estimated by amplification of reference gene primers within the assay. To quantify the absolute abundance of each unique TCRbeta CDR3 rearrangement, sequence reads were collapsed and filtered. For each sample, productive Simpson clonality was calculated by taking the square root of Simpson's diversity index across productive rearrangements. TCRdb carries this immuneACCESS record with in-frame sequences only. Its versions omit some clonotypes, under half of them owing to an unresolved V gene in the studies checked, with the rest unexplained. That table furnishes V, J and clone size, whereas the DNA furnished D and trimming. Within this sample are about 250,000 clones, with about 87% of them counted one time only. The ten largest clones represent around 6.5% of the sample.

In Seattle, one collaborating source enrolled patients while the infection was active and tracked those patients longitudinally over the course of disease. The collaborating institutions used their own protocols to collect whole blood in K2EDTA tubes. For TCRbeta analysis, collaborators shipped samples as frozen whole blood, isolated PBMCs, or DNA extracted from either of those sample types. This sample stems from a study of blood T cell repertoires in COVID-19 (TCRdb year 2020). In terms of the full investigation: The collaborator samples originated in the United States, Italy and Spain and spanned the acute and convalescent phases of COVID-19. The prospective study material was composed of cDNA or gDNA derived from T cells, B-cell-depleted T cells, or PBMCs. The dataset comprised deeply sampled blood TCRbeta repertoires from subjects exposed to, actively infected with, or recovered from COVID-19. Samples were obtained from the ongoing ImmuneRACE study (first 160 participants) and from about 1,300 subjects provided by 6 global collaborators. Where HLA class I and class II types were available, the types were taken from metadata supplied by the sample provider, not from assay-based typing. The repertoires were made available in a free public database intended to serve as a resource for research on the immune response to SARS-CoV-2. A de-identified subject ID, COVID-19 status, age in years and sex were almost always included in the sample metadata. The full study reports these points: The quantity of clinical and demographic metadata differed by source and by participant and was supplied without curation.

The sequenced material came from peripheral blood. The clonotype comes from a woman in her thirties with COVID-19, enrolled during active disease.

The DNA sequence is TGTGCCAGCAGTCCTGGACAGGGAGCTAACTATGGCTACACCTTC. It translates as CASSPGQGANYGYTF. The chain is made from TRBV6-5 and TRBJ1-2; 8 bases in between match TRBD1. The CDR3 measures 15 amino acids from cysteine to phenylalanine. The sequence is cut down to CDR3 DNA, 45 bases in frame from base 1. The germline V gene supplies CDR1 MNHEY and CDR2 SVGAGI. Compared with germline, V lacks 5 bases and J lacks 0 bases; bases without a gene match: 5.